The 16 T cell receptor beta chains below come from one sample, sequenced in a study of T-cell memory formation after mild COVID-19. From the 5' RACE reads, TCRdb called clonotypes with MiXCR, one entry per CDR3 protein. The top ten hold roughly an eighth of the sample, which has approximately 480,000 distinct CDR3 sequences, roughly 18% seen once. The specimen sequenced was PBMCs or a T cell subset sorted from them (not recorded which). These receptors were collected from an adult woman who had mild COVID-19 (a few samples of this study predate the infection). Cell type and time point are not known.

This chain links TRBV7-2 with TRBJ1-1; no definite D call. The CDR3 covers 13 residues. Germline loops: CDR1 SGHTA, CDR2 FQGNSA. V shed 3 bases and J shed 7 bases, with 12 bases lying between them. CDR3 sequence reads: CASSFWGGDEAFF. CDR3 in DNA: TGTGCCAGCAGCTTTTGGGGAGGAGATGAAGCTTTCTTT.

V and J are TRBV27 and TRBJ2-7; 7 bases are a match to TRBD2. The trim removed 7 bases at V and 0 bases at J, leaving 6 bases unmatched. Germline V gene data show CDR1 as MNHEY and CDR2 as SMNVEV (reference sequence). The length of the CDR3 is 14 residues. CDR3 DNA sequence: TGTGCCAGCACCCGGGGAGGGGACTCCTACGAGCAGTACTTC. This sequence encodes CASTRGGDSYEQYF.

The chain uses TRBV12-3 or TRBV12-4 and TRBJ1-5; 8 nucleotides agree with TRBD1. The ends lost 3 bases at V and 3 bases at J; junction bases unmatched: 4. The CDR3 is 15 residues long. CDR3 protein: CASSFGDRTNQPQHF. DNA of the CDR3: TGTGCCAGCAGTTTCGGGGACAGGACCAATCAGCCCCAGCATTTT.

CDR3 region: CSVVDSSGNTIYF. Written as DNA, the CDR3 is TGCAGCGTTGTCGACAGCTCTGGAAACACCATATATTTT. V and J are TRBV29-1 and TRBJ1-3; TRBD1 might be the D (5 bases). Germline V gives CDR1 SQVTM, CDR2 ANQGSEA. V gave up 4 bases and J gave up 0 bases, with 7 bases separating them. The CDR3 totals 13 residues. The variable domain in full, with the rest retrieved from reference TRBV29-1 and TRBJ1-3, is SAVISQKPSRDICQRGTSLTIQCQVDSQVTMMFWYRQQPGQSLTLIATANQGSEATYESGFVIDKFPISRPNLTFSTLTVSNMSPEDSSIYLCSVVDSSGNTIYFGEGSWLTVV.

In this sample, this clonotype turned up many times. CDR3 coding DNA: TGTGCCAGCAGTGAACTGGCGGTAACTAGCACAGATACGCAGTATTTT. Translated: CASSELAVTSTDTQYF. V is TRBV2 and J is TRBJ2-3, with unresolved D. CDR1 is SNHLY and CDR2 is FYNNEI in the germline V gene. Trimming left V 2 bases short and J 0 bases short, with 12 bases between. The CDR3 length is 16 residues.

This clonotype was detected only once. This chain uses TRBV10-3 with TRBJ1-6; D call uncertain. The V end lost 0 bases, the J end lost 6 bases, and 0 bases lay between the germline ends. CDR1 and CDR2 from the germline V gene are ENHRY and SYGVKD. The length of the CDR3 is 12 residues. CDR3 DNA: TGTGCCATCAGTGAGTCTAATTCACCCCTCCACTTT. Translated, it gives CAISESNSPLHF.

V gene TRBV24-1 combines with J gene TRBJ2-7; D unresolved. Germline V CDR1 and CDR2: KGHDR, SFDVKD. V was clipped by 9 bases and J by 3 bases, with 8 bases between them. The CDR3 is 11 amino acids. CDR3 residues: CATGDNYEQYF. CDR3 bases: TGTGCCACCGGCGATAACTACGAGCAGTACTTC.

V gene TRBV24-1 combines with J gene TRBJ2-1, with D hard to call. The CDR3 extends over 13 amino acids. V lost 3 bases and J 1 base, leaving 3 bases between the germline ends. Germline V CDR1 and CDR2: KGHDR, SFDVKD. CDR3 DNA sequence: TGTGCCACCAGTGATCTTTCCTACAATGAGCAGTTCTTC. This codes for CATSDLSYNEQFF.

This clonotype was counted at least ten times. This chain's CDR3 is CASLPGGTNEKLFF. CDR3 bases: TGTGCCAGCTTACCAGGGGGGACTAATGAAAAACTGTTTTTT. The chain has TRBV2 and TRBJ1-4, with 7 bases that match TRBD1. Per the germline V gene, CDR1 is SNHLY and CDR2 is FYNNEI. The CDR3 length is 14 residues. J lost 2 bases, V lost 8 bases, and 5 bases had no gene match.

This clonotype occurred many times. The J gene is TRBJ2-3, the V gene TRBV25-1; TRBD1 might be the D (6 bases). V gave up 1 base and J gave up 0 bases, with 8 bases separating them. Germline V gives CDR1 MGHDK, CDR2 SYGVNS. The CDR3 totals 15 residues. The chain's CDR3 is CASSESTGSTDTQYF. Written as DNA, the CDR3 is TGTGCCAGCAGTGAATCGACAGGCAGCACAGATACGCAGTATTTT.

The chain has TRBV12-3 or TRBV12-4 and TRBJ2-3, with D possibly being TRBD1 (5 bases). The CDR3 has 15 amino acids. Trimming shortened V by 3 bases and J by 0 bases, and 10 bases separated the two germline ends. In nucleotides, the CDR3 is TGTGCCAGCAGTTTTGGACACTTAAGCACAGATACGCAGTATTTT. Its protein is CASSFGHLSTDTQYF.

Here the CDR3 DNA reads TGTGCCAGCAGGTCTAATAGCGGGAGGGGTTTGTATGAGCAGTTCTTC. Protein: CASRSNSGRGLYEQFF. V usage is TRBV7-8 and J usage is TRBJ2-1; TRBD2 matches at 11 bases. After removal of 6 bases from V and 8 bases from J, the junction contained 12 bases not matched to a gene. Germline lookup yields CDR1 SGHVS and CDR2 FQNEAQ. The CDR3 consists of 16 residues.

The chain employs TRBV15 and TRBJ2-6; no clear D gene. The ends were cut back, 1 base at V and 0 bases at J, with 13 bases in the middle. The CDR3 is made up of 18 amino acids. Germline CDR1 LNHNV, CDR2 YYDKDF (reference sequence). CDR3 coding DNA: TGTGCCACCAGCAGAGTCGGCCACAAATTCTCTGGGGCCAACGTCCTGACTTTC. It codes for CATSRVGHKFSGANVLTF.

This clonotype came up a few times. The CDR3 region has the DNA TGCGCCAGCAGCTTGGGGGCCCAGGGGCGTACAGATACGCAGTATTTT. Protein: CASSLGAQGRTDTQYF. The V call is TRBV5-1, the J call TRBJ2-3; tentative D call: TRBD1 (6 bases). The germline gives CDR1 SGHRS, CDR2 YFSETQ. V was trimmed by 0 bases and J by 3 bases, leaving 14 bases between them. CDR3 length: 16 amino acids.

This clonotype was counted between two and nine times. The V call is TRBV20-1, the J call TRBJ1-5; maybe TRBD1 (6 bases). This CDR3 has 16 amino acids. Germline V gene sequence: CDR1 DFQATT, CDR2 SNEGSKA (reference sequence). V dropped 0 bases and J dropped 4 bases, with 16 bases sitting between them. This chain's CDR3 is CSARDSRRGRNQPQHF. The CDR3 DNA is TGCAGTGCTAGAGATTCCCGCAGGGGTAGAAATCAGCCCCAGCATTTT.

A few counts support this clonotype. This chain joins TRBV7-9 and TRBJ2-1, with D perhaps matching TRBD1 (6 bases). Germline CDR1 is SEHNR and CDR2 is FQNEAQ (reference sequence). V was cut by 1 base and J by 0 bases, with 10 bases left in between. The length of the CDR3 is 16 residues. For the CDR3, the DNA is TGTGCCAGCAGCTTAGGGTCAGGGGACTCCTACAATGAGCAGTTCTTC. This sequence encodes CASSLGSGDSYNEQFF. The whole variable domain, filled in from reference TRBV7-9 and TRBJ2-1, reads DTGVSQNPRHKITKRGQNVTFRCDPISEHNRLYWYRQTLGQGPEFLTYFQNEAQLEKSRLLSDRFSAERPKGSFSTLEIQRTEQGDSAMYLCASSLGSGDSYNEQFFGPGTRLTVL.